The 20 T cell receptor beta chains below were found in one sample sequenced in a study of cytomegalovirus exposure and HLA in healthy donors. Only in-frame clones appear in the TCRdb table, and some are missing; sequencing was by immunoSEQ multiplex PCR. This table holds about 160,000 clones, approximately 90% found once. Sequenced sample: PBMCs. The source is a man in his late teens or twenties in good health and CMV-seronegative.

The chain links TRBV7-2 to TRBJ2-1, with D maybe TRBD2 (6 bases). The CDR3 sequence is 15 residues long. Germline CDR1 and CDR2: SGHTA and FQGNSA. V shed 1 base and J shed 4 bases, with 11 bases lying between them. CDR3 residues: CASSLGEGLYNEQFF. CDR3 nucleotides: TGTGCCAGCAGCTTAGGAGAGGGACTTTACAATGAGCAGTTCTTC.

This clone was detected only once. The V gene is TRBV27, the J gene TRBJ2-6; 9 nucleotides agree with TRBD1. J was trimmed by 0 bases and V by 8 bases; bases with no gene match: 5. The CDR3 runs to 16 residues. Germline V gene sequence: CDR1 MNHEY, CDR2 SMNVEV (reference sequence). CDR3: CASCTGGPSGANVLTF. CDR3 nucleotides: TGTGCCAGCTGCACAGGGGGCCCCTCTGGGGCCAACGTCCTGACTTTC.

V and J are TRBV4-2 and TRBJ1-5; D is perhaps TRBD1 (5 bases). Between the trimmed V and J ends, which lost 4 bases and 4 bases, there was a span of 17 bases. CDR1 LGHNA and CDR2 YNFKEQ come from the germline V gene. This CDR3 is built from 16 residues. CDR3 residues: CASSPQGRTTNQPQHF. CDR3 nucleotides: TGTGCCAGCAGCCCTCAAGGGCGGACAACAAATCAGCCCCAGCATTTT.

The V and J genes are TRBV5-1 and TRBJ2-1, with 9 positions matching TRBD1. The CDR3 totals 16 residues. The V segment lost 2 bases and the J segment 7 bases; nucleotides outside the gene matches: 10. Germline lookup yields CDR1 SGHRS and CDR2 YFSETQ. The CDR3 nucleotides read TGCGCCAGCAGCTTTGCTACGGGACAGGGATCAAATGAGCAGTTCTTC. Translating it yields CASSFATGQGSNEQFF.

The chain links TRBV5-5 to TRBJ2-7; TRBD1 might be the D (5 bases). V was trimmed by 4 bases and J by 2 bases, leaving 19 bases between them. The CDR3 has 16 amino acids. Germline V CDR1 and CDR2: SGHKS, YYEKEE (reference sequence). The CDR3, as DNA: TGTGCCAGCAGCCCCCCCGGGCAGGGAATCGCCTACGAGCAGTACTTC. Translating it yields CASSPPGQGIAYEQYF.

The chain has TRBV28 and TRBJ1-2, with 10 bases lining up with TRBD1. Germline V gene data show CDR1 as MDHEN and CDR2 as SYDVKM. CDR3 length equals 16 residues. Germline trimming cut 6 bases from V and 1 base from J; bases unmatched to any gene: 8. The CDR3 protein is CASSPRTGGYNYGYTF. In DNA, the CDR3 is TGTGCCAGCAGCCCCCGGACAGGGGGTTATAACTATGGCTACACCTTC.

The V gene is TRBV7-2, the J gene TRBJ1-1; maybe TRBD1 (5 bases). CDR1 is SGHTA, CDR2 FQGNSA, per germline. The CDR3 consists of 13 residues. The ends were cut back, 2 bases at V and 5 bases at J, with 9 bases in the middle. This chain's CDR3 is CASSLSQGTEAFF. The CDR3 DNA sequence: TGTGCCAGCAGCTTATCGCAGGGAACTGAAGCTTTCTTT.

V is TRBV5-6 and J is TRBJ2-5, with D perhaps matching TRBD1 (6 bases). This CDR3 has 15 residues. From germline, CDR1 is SGHDT and CDR2 YYEEEE. Trimming removed 3 bases from V and 0 bases from J, with 12 bases in between. The CDR3 DNA follows: TGTGCCAGCAGCTGCCGGGACACCAACCAAGAGACCCAGTACTTC. Amino acid sequence: CASSCRDTNQETQYF.

The chain joins TRBV5-4 to TRBJ1-1, with D uncertain. Deletions cut 0 bases from V and 1 base from J, with 7 bases between. The CDR3 totals 14 residues. Germline V CDR1 and CDR2: SGHNT, YYREEE (reference sequence). CDR3 nucleotides: TGTGCCAGCAGCTTGGATTCAGAGAACACTGAAGCTTTCTTT. This gives the protein CASSLDSENTEAFF.

The chain employs TRBV6-4 and TRBJ2-1; 8 positions match TRBD2. The CDR3 contains 15 residues. CDR1 MRHNA and CDR2 SNTAGT come from the germline V gene. Germline trimming cut 4 bases from V and 4 bases from J; bases unmatched to any gene: 6. CDR3 DNA: TGTGCCAGCAGTGTCACTAGCGGTTGGTACAATGAGCAGTTCTTC. Protein product: CASSVTSGWYNEQFF.

The chain has TRBV28 and TRBJ2-7; 8 bases line up with TRBD1. J gave up 3 bases and V 3 bases, and 1 base lay outside the gene matches. The CDR3 totals 13 residues. CDR1 is MDHEN and CDR2 is SYDVKM in the germline V gene. The CDR3 region has the DNA TGTGCCAGCAGTTTCGGACAGGGCTACGAGCAGTACTTC. Protein: CASSFGQGYEQYF.

This chain links TRBV6-5 with TRBJ2-1, with TRBD1 as a possible D gene (5 bases). Germline V gene sequence: CDR1 MNHEY, CDR2 SVGAGI. The CDR3 has 15 residues. V dropped 2 bases and J dropped 4 bases, with 12 bases sitting between them. CDR3 loop: CASSYGATLYNEQFF. The DNA for the CDR3 is TGTGCCAGCAGTTACGGGGCTACCCTTTACAATGAGCAGTTCTTC.

This chain uses TRBV19 with TRBJ2-1; D is undetermined. The ends were cut back, 6 bases at V and 7 bases at J, with 13 bases in the middle. The CDR3 runs 13 residues. Germline CDR1 reads LNHDA; CDR2 reads SQIVND (reference sequence). The CDR3 spells CASSLVGPNEQFF. CDR3 coding DNA: TGTGCCAGTAGCCTAGTCGGTCCTAATGAGCAGTTCTTC.

The V gene is TRBV18, the J gene TRBJ1-2; possibly TRBD1 for D (5 bases). Trimming left V 0 bases short and J 8 bases short, with 13 bases between. The CDR3 sequence is 14 residues long. CDR1 is KGHSH and CDR2 is LQKENI in the germline V gene. The DNA of the CDR3 is TGTGCCAGCTCACCACCGTCCGGGGGTGGCGGCTACACCTTC. Translating gives CASSPPSGGGGYTF.

V is TRBV5-4 and J is TRBJ1-1, with TRBD1 matching over 7 bases. The CDR3 runs 15 residues. V was pared by 4 bases and J by 1 base, with 7 bases of the junction left unmatched. Germline CDR1 reads SGHNT; CDR2 reads YYREEE (reference sequence). The chain's CDR3 is CASSLQGSGNTEAFF. The CDR3 nucleotides read TGTGCCAGCAGCCTACAGGGGTCGGGGAACACTGAAGCTTTCTTT.

In its sample, this clone was seen many times. The chain has TRBV4-2 and TRBJ1-1, with 11 positions matching TRBD1. The CDR3 has 16 residues. V trimming: 4 bases; J trimming: 3 bases; junction bases outside the gene matches: 7. CDR1 is LGHNA, CDR2 YNFKEQ, per germline. CDR3 region: CASSPRGTGGHTEAFF. CDR3 in DNA: TGTGCCAGCAGCCCTAGAGGGACAGGGGGGCACACTGAAGCTTTCTTT.

CDR3 bases: TGTGCCAGCAGTGAAGCGGGACAGGGAGGTACTGAAGCTTTCTTT. Protein product: CASSEAGQGGTEAFF. The V gene is TRBV6-1, the J gene TRBJ1-1, with TRBD1 matching 9 bases. J lost 5 bases, V lost 0 bases, and 4 bases had no gene match. The germline gives CDR1 MNHNS, CDR2 SASEGT. The CDR3 loop spans 15 amino acids.

The chain carries TRBV28 and TRBJ1-6, with a weak D call TRBD1 (5 bases). The CDR3 runs to 16 residues. Between the trimmed V and J ends, which lost 10 bases and 7 bases, there was a span of 23 bases. Looked up from germline, CDR1 is MDHEN and CDR2 is SYDVKM. CDR3 region: CAIPTLGGGKNSPLHF. The CDR3 bases are TGTGCCATCCCGACGTTGGGGGGAGGGAAGAATTCACCCCTCCACTTT.

V and J are TRBV7-2 and TRBJ2-5, with 7 positions matching TRBD1. In germline, CDR1 is SGHTA, CDR2 FQGNSA. V trimming: 1 base; J trimming: 4 bases; junction bases outside the gene matches: 6. This CDR3 spans 15 amino acids. DNA of the CDR3: TGTGCCAGCAGCTTAGTGACAGGGATGTCAGAGACCCAGTACTTC. It is translated as CASSLVTGMSETQYF.

The J gene is TRBJ2-2, the V gene TRBV10-1; D not certain. The CDR3 extends over 14 amino acids. Germline V gives CDR1 WNHNN, CDR2 SYGVQD (reference sequence). Trimming removed 3 bases from V and 0 bases from J, with 5 bases in between. DNA for the CDR3: TGCGCCAGCAGTGATTTAGCGAACACCGGGGAGCTGTTTTTT. This translates into CASSDLANTGELFF.